The clone carrying this TCR beta chain was recorded at least ten times. One entry per CDR3 protein, called by TCRdb with MiXCR from the reads. Altogether about 15,000 distinct CDR3 sequences are present, approximately 22% being singletons, with the ten largest covering about 5.8%. The sample originates from a study of liver allograft versus peripheral blood T cells. Study-level information: Peripheral blood of the recipients supplied T cell receptor repertoires that were compared with those in transplanted livers.

V was clipped by 2 bases and J by 4 bases; unmatched bases: 9. Germline V gives CDR1 LGHNT, CDR2 FRNRAP. This CDR3 spans 16 amino acids. This TCR came from a human patient who had a liver transplant. The graft donor may account for some of the T cells. The rearrangement uses TRBV12-5 and TRBJ1-1, with 8 bases that match TRBD1. The CDR3 region has the DNA TGTGCTAGTGGTTTGATACTGACAGGGGAGCGCACTGAAGCTTTCTTT. It translates to CASGLILTGERTEAFF.